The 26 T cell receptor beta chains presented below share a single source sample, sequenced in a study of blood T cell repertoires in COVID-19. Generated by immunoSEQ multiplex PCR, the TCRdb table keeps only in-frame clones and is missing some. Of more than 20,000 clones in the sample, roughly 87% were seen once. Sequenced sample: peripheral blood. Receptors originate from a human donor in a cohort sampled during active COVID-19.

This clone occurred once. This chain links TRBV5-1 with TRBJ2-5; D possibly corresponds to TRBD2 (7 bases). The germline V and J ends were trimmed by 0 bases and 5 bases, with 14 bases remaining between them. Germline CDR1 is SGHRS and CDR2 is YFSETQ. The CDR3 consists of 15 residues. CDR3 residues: CASSLGGGAEETQYF. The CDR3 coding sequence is TGCGCCAGCAGCTTGGGCGGGGGCGCAGAGGAGACCCAGTACTTC.

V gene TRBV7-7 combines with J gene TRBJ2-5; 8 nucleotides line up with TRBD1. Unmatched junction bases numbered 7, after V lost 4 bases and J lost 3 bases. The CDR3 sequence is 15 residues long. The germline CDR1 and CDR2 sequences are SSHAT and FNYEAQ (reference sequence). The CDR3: CASSSYGQGEETQYF. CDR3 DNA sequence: TGTGCCAGCAGCTCCTATGGACAGGGAGAAGAGACCCAGTACTTC.

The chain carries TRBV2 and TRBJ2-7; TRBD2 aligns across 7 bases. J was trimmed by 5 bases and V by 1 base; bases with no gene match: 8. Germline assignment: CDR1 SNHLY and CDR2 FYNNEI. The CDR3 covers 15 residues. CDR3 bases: TGTGCCAGCAGTGAAGGGGGGGGACGGCTACACGAGCAGTACTTC. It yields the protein CASSEGGGRLHEQYF.

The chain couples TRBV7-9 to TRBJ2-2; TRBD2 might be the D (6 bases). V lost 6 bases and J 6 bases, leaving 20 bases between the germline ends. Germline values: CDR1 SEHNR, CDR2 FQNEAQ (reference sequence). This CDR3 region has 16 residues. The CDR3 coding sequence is TGTGCCAGCAGTCCCCGGGGACGGGGAGGACCCGGGGAGCTGTTTTTT. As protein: CASSPRGRGGPGELFF. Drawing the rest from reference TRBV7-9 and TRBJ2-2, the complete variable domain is DTGVSQNPRHKITKRGQNVTFRCDPISEHNRLYWYRQTLGQGPEFLTYFQNEAQLEKSRLLSDRFSAERPKGSFSTLEIQRTEQGDSAMYLCASSPRGRGGPGELFFGEGSRLTVL.

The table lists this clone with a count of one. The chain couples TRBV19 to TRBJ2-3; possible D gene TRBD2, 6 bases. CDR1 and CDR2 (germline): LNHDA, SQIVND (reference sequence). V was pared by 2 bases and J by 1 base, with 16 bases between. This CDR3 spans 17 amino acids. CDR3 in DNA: TGTGCCAGTAGTATACTCGGGGGTGTGGGTGGCACAGATACGCAGTATTTT. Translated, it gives CASSILGGVGGTDTQYF.

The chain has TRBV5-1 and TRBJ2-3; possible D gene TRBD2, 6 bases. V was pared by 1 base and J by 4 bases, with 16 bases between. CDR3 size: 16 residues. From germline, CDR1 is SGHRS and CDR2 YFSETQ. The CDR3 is CASSLISGGGADTQYF. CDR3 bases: TGCGCCAGCAGCTTGATTTCTGGAGGCGGGGCAGATACGCAGTATTTT.

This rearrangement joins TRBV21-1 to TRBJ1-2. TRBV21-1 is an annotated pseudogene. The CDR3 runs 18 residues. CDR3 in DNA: TGTGCCAGCAGCAAATTGGACGGAGGAATTTATCCTAACTATGGCTACACCTTC. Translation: CASSKLDGGIYPNYGYTF.

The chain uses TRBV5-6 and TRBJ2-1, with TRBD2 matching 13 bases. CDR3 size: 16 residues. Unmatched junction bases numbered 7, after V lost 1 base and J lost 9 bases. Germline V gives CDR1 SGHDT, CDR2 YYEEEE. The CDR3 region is CASSLLGLAGIVEQFF. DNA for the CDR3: TGTGCCAGCAGCTTGCTGGGACTAGCGGGAATCGTTGAGCAGTTCTTC.

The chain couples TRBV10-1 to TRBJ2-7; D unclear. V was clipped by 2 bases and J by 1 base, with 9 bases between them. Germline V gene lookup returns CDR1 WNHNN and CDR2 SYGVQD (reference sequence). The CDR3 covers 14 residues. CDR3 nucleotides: TGCGCCAGCAGTGAGAGGAGTCGGTCCTACGAGCAGTACTTC. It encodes CASSERSRSYEQYF.

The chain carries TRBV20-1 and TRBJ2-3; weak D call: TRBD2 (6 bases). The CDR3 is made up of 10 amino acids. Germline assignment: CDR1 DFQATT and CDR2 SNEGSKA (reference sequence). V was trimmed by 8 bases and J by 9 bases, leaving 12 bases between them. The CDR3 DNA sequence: TGCAGTCCCGGGAGAGAGACGCAGTATTTT. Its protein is CSPGRETQYF.

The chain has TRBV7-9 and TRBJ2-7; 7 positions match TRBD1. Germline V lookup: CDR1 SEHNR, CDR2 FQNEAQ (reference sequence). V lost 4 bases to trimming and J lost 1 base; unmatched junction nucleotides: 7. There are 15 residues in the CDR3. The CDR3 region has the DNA TGTGCCAGCAGCTCAGACAGGGAATGGTCCTACGAGCAGTACTTC. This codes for CASSSDREWSYEQYF.

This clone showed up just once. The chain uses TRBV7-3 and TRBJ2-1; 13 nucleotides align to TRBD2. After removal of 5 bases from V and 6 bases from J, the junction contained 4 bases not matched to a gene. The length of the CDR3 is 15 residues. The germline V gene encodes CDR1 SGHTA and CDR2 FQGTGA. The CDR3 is CASSRTSGRANEQFF. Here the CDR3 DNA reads TGTGCCAGCAGCCGAACTAGCGGGAGGGCCAATGAGCAGTTCTTC.

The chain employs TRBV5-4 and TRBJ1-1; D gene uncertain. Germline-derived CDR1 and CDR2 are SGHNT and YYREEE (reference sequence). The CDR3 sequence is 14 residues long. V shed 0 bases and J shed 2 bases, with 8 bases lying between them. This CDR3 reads CASSLAGRNTEAFF. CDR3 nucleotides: TGTGCCAGCAGCTTGGCTGGCCGCAACACTGAAGCTTTCTTT.

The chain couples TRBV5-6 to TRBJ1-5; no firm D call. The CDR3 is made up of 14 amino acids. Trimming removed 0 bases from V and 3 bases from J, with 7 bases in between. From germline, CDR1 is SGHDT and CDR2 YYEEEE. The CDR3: CASSLAGNNQPQHF. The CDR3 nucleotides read TGTGCCAGCAGCTTGGCGGGTAACAATCAGCCCCAGCATTTT. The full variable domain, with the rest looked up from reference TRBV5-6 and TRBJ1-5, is DAGVTQSPTHLIKTRGQQVTLRCSPKSGHDTVSWYQQALGQGPQFIFQYYEEEERQRGNFPDRFSGHQFPNYSSELNVNALLLGDSALYLCASSLAGNNQPQHFGDGTRLSIL.

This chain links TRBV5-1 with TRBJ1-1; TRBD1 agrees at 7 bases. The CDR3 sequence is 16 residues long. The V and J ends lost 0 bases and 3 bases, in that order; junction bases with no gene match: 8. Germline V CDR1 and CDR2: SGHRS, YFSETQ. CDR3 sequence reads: CASSLEDRVWDTEAFF. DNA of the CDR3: TGCGCCAGCAGCTTGGAAGACAGGGTTTGGGACACTGAAGCTTTCTTT.

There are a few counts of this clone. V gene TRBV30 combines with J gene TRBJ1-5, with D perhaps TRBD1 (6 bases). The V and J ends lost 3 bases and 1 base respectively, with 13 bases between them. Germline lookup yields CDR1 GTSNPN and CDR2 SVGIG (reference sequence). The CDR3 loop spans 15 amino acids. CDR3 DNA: TGTGCCTGGAGCTTAAGCGGGGGCAGCAATCAGCCCCAGCATTTT. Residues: CAWSLSGGSNQPQHF.

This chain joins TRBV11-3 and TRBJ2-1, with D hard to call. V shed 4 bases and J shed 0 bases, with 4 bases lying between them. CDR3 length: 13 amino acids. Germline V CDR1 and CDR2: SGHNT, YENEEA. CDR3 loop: CASSSYSYNEQFF. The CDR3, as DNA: TGTGCCAGCAGCTCTTACTCCTACAATGAGCAGTTCTTC.

The CDR3 DNA reads as TGTGCCAGCAGCTTGGGTAGACTAGCGGGGATTAAGTTCACAGATACGCAGTATTTT. Its protein product is CASSLGRLAGIKFTDTQYF. The chain carries TRBV7-2 and TRBJ2-3; 11 bases are a match to TRBD2. CDR3 length: 19 residues. Looked up from germline, CDR1 is SGHTA and CDR2 is FQGNSA. V trimming: 3 bases; J trimming: 2 bases; junction bases outside the gene matches: 13.

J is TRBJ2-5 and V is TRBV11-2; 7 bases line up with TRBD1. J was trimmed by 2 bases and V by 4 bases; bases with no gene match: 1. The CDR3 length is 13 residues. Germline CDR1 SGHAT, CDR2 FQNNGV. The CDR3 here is CASSSTGQETQYF. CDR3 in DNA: TGTGCCAGCAGCTCGACAGGGCAAGAGACCCAGTACTTC. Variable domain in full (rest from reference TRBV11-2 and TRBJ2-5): EAGVAQSPRYKIIEKRQSVAFWCNPISGHATLYWYQQILGQGPKLLIQFQNNGVVDDSQLPKDRFSAERLKGVDSTLKIQPAKLEDSAVYLCASSSTGQETQYFGPGTRLLVL.

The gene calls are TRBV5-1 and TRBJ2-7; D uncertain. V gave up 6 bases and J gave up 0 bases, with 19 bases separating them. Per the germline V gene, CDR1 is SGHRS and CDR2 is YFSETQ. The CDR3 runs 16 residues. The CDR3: CASKLGPEMSSYEQYF. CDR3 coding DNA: TGCGCCAGCAAGCTCGGTCCGGAGATGAGCTCCTACGAGCAGTACTTC.

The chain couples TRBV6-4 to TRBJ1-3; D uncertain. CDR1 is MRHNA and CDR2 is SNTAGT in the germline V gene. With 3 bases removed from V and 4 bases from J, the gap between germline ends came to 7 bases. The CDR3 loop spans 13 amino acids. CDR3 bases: TGTGCCAGCAGTGAGAACAGCGGAAACACCATATATTTT. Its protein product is CASSENSGNTIYF.

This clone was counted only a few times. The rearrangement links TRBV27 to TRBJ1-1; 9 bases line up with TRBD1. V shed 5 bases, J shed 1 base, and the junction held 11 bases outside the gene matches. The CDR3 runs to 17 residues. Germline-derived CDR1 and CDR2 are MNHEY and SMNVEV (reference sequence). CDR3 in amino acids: CASSRDRGVLQNTEAFF. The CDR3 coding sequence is TGTGCCAGCAGTCGAGACAGGGGGGTTCTTCAGAACACTGAAGCTTTCTTT.

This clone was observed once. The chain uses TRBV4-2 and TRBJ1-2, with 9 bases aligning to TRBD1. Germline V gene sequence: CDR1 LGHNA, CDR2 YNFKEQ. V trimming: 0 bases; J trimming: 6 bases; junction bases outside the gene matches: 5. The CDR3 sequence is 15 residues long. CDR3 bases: TGTGCCAGCAGCCAAGAGGGACAGGGAGAAGATGGCTACACCTTC. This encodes CASSQEGQGEDGYTF.

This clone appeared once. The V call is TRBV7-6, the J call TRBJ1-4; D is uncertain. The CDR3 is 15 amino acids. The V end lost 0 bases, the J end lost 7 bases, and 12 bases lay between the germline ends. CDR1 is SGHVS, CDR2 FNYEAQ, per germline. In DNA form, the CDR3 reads TGTGCCAGCAGCTTAGCACAAGGAAGCGGTGAAAAACTGTTTTTT. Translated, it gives CASSLAQGSGEKLFF.

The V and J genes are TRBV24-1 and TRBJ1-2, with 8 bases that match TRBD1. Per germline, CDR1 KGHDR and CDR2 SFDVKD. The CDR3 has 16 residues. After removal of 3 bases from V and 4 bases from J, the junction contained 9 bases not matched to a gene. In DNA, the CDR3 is TGTGCCACCAGTGATCCGCAGGGGGCCAGTGGCTATGGCTACACCTTC. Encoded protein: CATSDPQGASGYGYTF.

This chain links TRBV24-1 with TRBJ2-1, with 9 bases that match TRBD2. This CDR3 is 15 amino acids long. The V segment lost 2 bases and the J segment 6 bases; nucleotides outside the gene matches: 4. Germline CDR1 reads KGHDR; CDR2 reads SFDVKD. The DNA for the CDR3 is TGTGCCACCAGTGATTCTAGCGGGGAACCCAATGAGCAGTTCTTC. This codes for CATSDSSGEPNEQFF.